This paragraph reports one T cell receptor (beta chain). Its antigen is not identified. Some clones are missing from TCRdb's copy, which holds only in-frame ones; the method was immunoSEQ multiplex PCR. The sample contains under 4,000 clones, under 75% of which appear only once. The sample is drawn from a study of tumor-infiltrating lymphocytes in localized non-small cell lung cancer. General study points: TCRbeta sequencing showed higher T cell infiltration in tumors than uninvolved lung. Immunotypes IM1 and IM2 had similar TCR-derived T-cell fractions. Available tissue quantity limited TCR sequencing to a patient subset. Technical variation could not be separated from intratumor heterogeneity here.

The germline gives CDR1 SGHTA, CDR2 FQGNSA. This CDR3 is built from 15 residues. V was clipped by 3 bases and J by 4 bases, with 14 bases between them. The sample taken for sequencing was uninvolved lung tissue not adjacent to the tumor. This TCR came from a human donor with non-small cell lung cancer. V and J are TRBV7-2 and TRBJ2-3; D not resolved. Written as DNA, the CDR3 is TGTGCCAGCAGCTTGGTTACAGCGACCGCAGATACGCAGTATTTT. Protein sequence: CASSLVTATADTQYF.